This TCR beta chain was sequenced for a study of CD8 T cells in Susac syndrome (dated 2019 in TCRdb). Concerning the study at large: Among the Susac syndrome patients who were sequenced, clinically active disease was present in over 5 and clinical remission was observed in eight. Whether CD8+ T cell activation and differentiation in Susac syndrome was antigen driven was tested using repertoire sequencing. At blood withdrawal, Susac syndrome patients were therapy-naive, treated with corticosteroids (with IVIg additionally given to some), or treated with IVIg alone. The clonality of the CD8+ T cell repertoire was compared across approximately twelve healthy donors, some 14 Susac syndrome patients and under 17 multiple sclerosis patients.

Peripheral blood CD8+ and CD4+ T cells from healthy donors, Susac syndrome patients and multiple sclerosis patients were profiled by high-throughput TCR beta sequencing. Recently defined diagnostic criteria for definite or probable disease were met by the Susac syndrome patients. CD8+ TEMRA cells were enriched by FACS, while bulk CD8+ and CD4+ T cells were purified by magnetic negative isolation. Blood was collected in EDTA tubes and processed within 24 hours, with PBMCs isolated through density gradient centrifugation. PBMCs intended for TCR sequencing were frozen in liquid nitrogen and were later thawed in a 37 degrees C water bath. Purity of sorted or isolated CD4+, CD8+ and CD8+ TEMRA cells was at least 90%. RNA was extracted with the RNeasy kit and roughly 0.45 to 1 ug was reverse transcribed using random hexamers. The immunoSEQ multiplex PCR assay, covering 54 Vbeta and 13 Jbeta segments, was used to amplify TCR beta CDR3 regions. PCR amplification bias was corrected using a synthetic template baseline for primer optimization and computational correction. The authors processed their data as follows. Only productive sequences were kept, with reads annotated to V, D and J genes according to IMGT and analyzed in immunoSEQ Analyzer. To calculate clonality, Shannon entropy was normalized by log2 of the number of productive unique sequences and then subtracted from one. For each patient and control, public and private clones were evaluated among the 100 most prevalent clones. Susac-specific clones were defined as absent from healthy and MS cohorts, 1052 published viral clones and other ImmuneACCESS disease sequences. TCRdb applied fastp at Q25 and MiXCR to the public reads, then kept only in-frame beta chains. Under each unique CDR3 protein, matching rows form one entry showing the most common genes and DNA. The V and J calls follow TCRdb's processing rather than the paper's. Here the sample has some 200,000 distinct CDR3 sequences; just under 95% occur a single time. Together, the top ten hold 0.15% to 0.2% of the sample.

Beyond this particular receptor, the publication reports: About 15 Susac-specific public clones were identified in the total CD8+ repertoire, and roughly five Susac-specific public clones were identified in the CD8+ TEMRA repertoire. The number of individuals in the TCR sequencing and HLA analysis was recognized as being relatively small. CD8+ repertoires in Susac syndrome showed clonal expansion, which was highest in CD8+ TEMRA cells and was greater in clinically active patients than in remitting patients.

As to this clonotype: Its antigen specificity is not known. Per-base quality was not reported, and no clone a single base away is much larger than it.

This clonotype was obtained from a human donor with Susac syndrome. The sequencing sample was made of CD8+ T cells from PBMCs.

The DNA sequence is TGTGCCAGCTCAGCTACAGGGGAATCTGGCTACACCTTC. It codes for CASSATGESGYTF. The rearrangement combines TRBV18 with TRBJ1-2; 7 of the junction bases match TRBD1. Measured from the cysteine to the phenylalanine, the CDR3 is 13 residues long. Solely the CDR3 DNA is kept, with 39 bases framed from the first base. CDR1 and CDR2, per the germline V gene, are KGHSH and LQKENI. At the junction V is shortened by 5 bases and J by 7 bases; bases outside the gene matches: 7.